Detailed here is one TCR beta chain. The clone's antigen remains unknown. Base quality data are lacking; no much larger clone is found one base away. The data belong to a study of control samples from healthy donors and cancer patients (dated by TCRdb to about 2020). The receptor library was made with the immunoSEQ multiplex PCR assay. Imported from immuneACCESS, the table was reduced by TCRdb to in-frame sequences with V and J called. These copies leave out some clones; in studies compared against another copy, an unresolved V gene accounts for under half, and the cause of the remainder is not known. For this sample there are about 36,000 clones; about 93% appear just once. The ten most abundant clones make up under 2% of the sample. The TCR comes from a man aged 35 to 55 with colorectal cancer. The source material was PBMCs.

The sequence in DNA is TGTGCCAGCAGCTTGAGCCAATCAGATACGCAGTATTTT. Translated, this is CASSLSQSDTQYF. The V gene is TRBV7-3 and the J gene is TRBJ2-3; the D gene is not confidently resolved. V is cut by 3 bases and J by 4 bases, and the space between the germline ends is 8 bases. Based on the germline V gene, the CDR1 and CDR2 sequences are SGHTA and FQGTGA. There are 13 amino acids in the CDR3, from cysteine to phenylalanine inclusive. The kept DNA is CDR3 alone, 39 bases in frame from the first base.